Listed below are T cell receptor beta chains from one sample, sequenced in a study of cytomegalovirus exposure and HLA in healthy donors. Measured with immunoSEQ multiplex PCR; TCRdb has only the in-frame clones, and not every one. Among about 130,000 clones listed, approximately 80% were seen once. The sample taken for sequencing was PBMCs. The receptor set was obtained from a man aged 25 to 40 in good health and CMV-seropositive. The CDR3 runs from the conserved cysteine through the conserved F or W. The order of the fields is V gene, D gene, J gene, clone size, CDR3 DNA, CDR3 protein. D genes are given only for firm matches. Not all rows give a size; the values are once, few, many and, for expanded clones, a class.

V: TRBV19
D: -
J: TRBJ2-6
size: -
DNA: TGTGCCAGTAGGATGAGGTTCTCTGGGGCCAACGTCCTGACTTTC
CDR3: CASRMRFSGANVLTF

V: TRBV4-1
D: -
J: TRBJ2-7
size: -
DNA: TGCGCCAGCAGCCGATTGGACTTCTACGAGCAGTACTTC
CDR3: CASSRLDFYEQYF

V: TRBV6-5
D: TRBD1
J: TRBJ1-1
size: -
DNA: TGTGCCAGCAGTTACTCGACGGACAGGGGAGCTTTCTTT
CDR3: CASSYSTDRGAFF

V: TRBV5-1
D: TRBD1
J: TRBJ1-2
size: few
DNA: TGCGCCAGCAGCTTGGTAACAGGGGGCCGAGGCTACACCTTC
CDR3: CASSLVTGGRGYTF

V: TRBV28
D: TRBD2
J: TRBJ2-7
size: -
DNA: TGTGCCAGCAGCAGCGGGGGGTTAGAGCAGTACTTC
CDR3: CASSSGGLEQYF

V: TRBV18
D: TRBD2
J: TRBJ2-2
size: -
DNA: TGTGCCAGCTCACCCTTTGCCAGCGGGGGAAACACCGGGGAGCTGTTTTTT
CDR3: CASSPFASGGNTGELFF

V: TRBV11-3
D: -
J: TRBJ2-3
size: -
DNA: TGTGCCAGCAGCCCAGGTCTGACCGGGCCTGGGGAGGAAGATACGCAGTATTTT
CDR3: CASSPGLTGPGEEDTQYF

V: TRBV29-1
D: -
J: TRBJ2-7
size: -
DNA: TGCAGCGTGAGAGAGAACCTATACGAGCAGTACTTC
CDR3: CSVRENLYEQYF

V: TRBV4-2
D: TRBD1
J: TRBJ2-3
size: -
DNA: TGTGCCAGCAGCCAAGTGCGAGGGGGCGCAGATACGCAGTATTTT
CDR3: CASSQVRGGADTQYF

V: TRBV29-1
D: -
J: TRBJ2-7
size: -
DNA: TGCAGCGCCATTATGGGGGGAAGCGAGCAGTACTTC
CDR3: CSAIMGGSEQYF

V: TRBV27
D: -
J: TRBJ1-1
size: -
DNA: TGTGCCAGCAGTTCCTCAGGGAGGTTCGGTGAAGCTTTCTTT
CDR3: CASSSSGRFGEAFF

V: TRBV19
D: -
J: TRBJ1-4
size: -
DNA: TGTGCCAGTAGTATTGGGGGGATTGCAACTAATGAAAAACTGTTTTTT
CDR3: CASSIGGIATNEKLFF

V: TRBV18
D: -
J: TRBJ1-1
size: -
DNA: TGTGCCAGCTCACCATATAGGATTGGCAGAGGGACTGAAGCTTTCTTT
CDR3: CASSPYRIGRGTEAFF